The TCR beta chain described here comes from a study of OX40 agonist ivuxolimab in advanced cancers. This clone appeared a few times. Antigen unknown. The sample contains more than one DNA sequence encoding this CDR3. TCRdb's copy holds only in-frame clones and misses some; the assay was immunoSEQ multiplex PCR. There are 110,000 or so clones in the sample; under 95% occur only once, and 0.66% lies in the top ten. Study findings and constraints: In the 0.1-3.0 mg/kg groups, partial responders showed among the lowest expansion.

The CDR3 covers 13 residues. The germline V gene encodes CDR1 SGHRS and CDR2 YFSETQ. With 0 bases removed from V and 0 bases from J, the gap between germline ends came to 1 base. The genes are TRBV5-1 and TRBJ1-5; no definite D call. The source material was CD4+ or CD8+ T cells sorted from blood, sampled in a trial of the OX40 agonist ivuxolimab. The source of this sequence is an adult with an advanced solid tumor such as melanoma, head and neck, liver or kidney cancer. The CDR3 DNA reads TGCGCCAGCAGCTTGGATAGCAATCAGCCCCAGCATTTT. Encoded protein: CASSLDSNQPQHF. The full variable domain, with the rest looked up from reference TRBV5-1 and TRBJ1-5, is KAGVTQTPRYLIKTRGQQVTLSCSPISGHRSVSWYQQTPGQGLQFLFEYFSETQRNKGNFPGRFSGRQFSNSRSEMNVSTLELGDSALYLCASSLDSNQPQHFGDGTRLSIL.